This T cell receptor (beta chain) was sequenced in a study of T cell responses to AZD1222 COVID-19 vaccine. Germline V gene data show CDR1 as SGHVS and CDR2 as FNYEAQ. V shed 1 base and J 4 bases; nucleotides not matched to a gene: 5. This CDR3 is built from 15 residues. Worth noting for this clone: Its antigen is as yet unknown.

Assay used: immunoSEQ multiplex PCR; TCRdb lists only in-frame clones, some missing. The sample comprises 150,000 to 200,000 clones, under 95% of which are singletons, and around 1% rests with the top ten. Whole-study results and caveats: Only after the peak T cell response were repertoires sampled.

The starting material was peripheral blood, obtained 28 days after the second AZD1222 dose. This sequence originates from an adult who received the AZD1222 COVID-19 vaccine. The chain combines TRBV7-6 with TRBJ2-7, with 9 bases fitting TRBD1. CDR3: CASSLGTGVWYEQYF. The CDR3 DNA sequence: TGTGCCAGCAGCTTAGGGACAGGGGTTTGGTACGAGCAGTACTTC.